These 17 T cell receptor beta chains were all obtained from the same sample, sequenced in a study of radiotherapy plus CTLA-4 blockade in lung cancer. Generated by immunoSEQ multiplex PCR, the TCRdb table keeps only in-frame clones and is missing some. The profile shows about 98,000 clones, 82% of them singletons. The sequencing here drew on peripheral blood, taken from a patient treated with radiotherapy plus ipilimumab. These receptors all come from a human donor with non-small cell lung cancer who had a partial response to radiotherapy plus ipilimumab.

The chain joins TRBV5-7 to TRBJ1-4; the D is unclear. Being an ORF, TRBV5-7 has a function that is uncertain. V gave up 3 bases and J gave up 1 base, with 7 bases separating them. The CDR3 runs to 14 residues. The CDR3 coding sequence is TGTGCCAGCAGCTCGGGGAGAACTAATGAAAAACTGTTTTTT. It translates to CASSSGRTNEKLFF.

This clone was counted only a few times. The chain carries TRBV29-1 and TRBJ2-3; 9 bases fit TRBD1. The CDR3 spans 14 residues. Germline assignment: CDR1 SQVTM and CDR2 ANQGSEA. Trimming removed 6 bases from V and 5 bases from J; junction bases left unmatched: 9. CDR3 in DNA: TGCAGCGTCGCCCGGGACAGGGTTGGAGATACGCAGTATTTT. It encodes CSVARDRVGDTQYF.

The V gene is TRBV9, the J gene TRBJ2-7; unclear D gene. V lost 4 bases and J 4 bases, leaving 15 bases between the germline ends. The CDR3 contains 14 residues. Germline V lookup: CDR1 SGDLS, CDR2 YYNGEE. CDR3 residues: CASSPGPPRYEQYF. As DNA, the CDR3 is TGTGCCAGCAGCCCTGGGCCACCTCGGTACGAGCAGTACTTC.

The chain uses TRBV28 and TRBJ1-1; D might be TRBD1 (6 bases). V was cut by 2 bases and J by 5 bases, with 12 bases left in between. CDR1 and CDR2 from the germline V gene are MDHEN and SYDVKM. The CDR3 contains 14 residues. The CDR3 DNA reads TGTGCCAGCAGTTTACTCGACAGGCGAACTGAAGCTTTCTTT. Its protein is CASSLLDRRTEAFF.

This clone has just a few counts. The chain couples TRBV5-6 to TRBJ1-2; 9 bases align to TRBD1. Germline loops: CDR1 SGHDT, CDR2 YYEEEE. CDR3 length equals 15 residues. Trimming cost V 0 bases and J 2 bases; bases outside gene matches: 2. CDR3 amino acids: CASSLVTGGNYGYTF. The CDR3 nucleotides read TGTGCCAGCAGCTTGGTGACAGGGGGAAACTATGGCTACACCTTC. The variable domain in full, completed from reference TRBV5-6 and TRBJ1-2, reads DAGVTQSPTHLIKTRGQQVTLRCSPKSGHDTVSWYQQALGQGPQFIFQYYEEEERQRGNFPDRFSGHQFPNYSSELNVNALLLGDSALYLCASSLVTGGNYGYTFGSGTRLTVV.

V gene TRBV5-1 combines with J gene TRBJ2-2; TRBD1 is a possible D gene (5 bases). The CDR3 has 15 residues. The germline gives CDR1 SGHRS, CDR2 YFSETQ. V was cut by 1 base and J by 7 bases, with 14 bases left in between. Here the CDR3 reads CASSLKSPQGGELFF. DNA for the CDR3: TGCGCCAGCAGCTTGAAGTCCCCCCAGGGCGGGGAGCTGTTTTTT.

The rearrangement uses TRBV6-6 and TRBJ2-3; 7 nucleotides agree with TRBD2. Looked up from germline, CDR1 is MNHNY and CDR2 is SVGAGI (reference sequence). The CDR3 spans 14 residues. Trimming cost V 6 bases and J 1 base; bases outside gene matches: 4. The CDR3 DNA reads TGTGCCAGCAGCGTAGCGGGCGGCACAGATACGCAGTATTTT. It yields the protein CASSVAGGTDTQYF.

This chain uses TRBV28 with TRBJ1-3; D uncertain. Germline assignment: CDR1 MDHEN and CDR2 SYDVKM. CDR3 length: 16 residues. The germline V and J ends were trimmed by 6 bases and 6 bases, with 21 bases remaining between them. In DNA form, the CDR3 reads TGTGCCAGCAGATCTTTGGACTTTGGGTCGACAAACACCATATATTTT. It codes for CASRSLDFGSTNTIYF.

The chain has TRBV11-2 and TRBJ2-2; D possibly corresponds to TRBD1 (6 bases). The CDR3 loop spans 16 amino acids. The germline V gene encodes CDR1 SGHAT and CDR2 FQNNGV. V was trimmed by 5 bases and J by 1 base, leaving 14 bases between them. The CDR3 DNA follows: TGTGCCAGCAGCCCTCCGGGACACCAGAACACCGGGGAGCTGTTTTTT. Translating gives CASSPPGHQNTGELFF.

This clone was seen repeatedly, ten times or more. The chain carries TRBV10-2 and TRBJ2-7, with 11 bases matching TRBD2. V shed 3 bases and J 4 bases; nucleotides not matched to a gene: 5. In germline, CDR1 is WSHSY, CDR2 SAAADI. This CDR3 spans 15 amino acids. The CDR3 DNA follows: TGCGCCAGCAGTGATATAGCGGGAGGGGGGTACGAGCAGTACTTC. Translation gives CASSDIAGGGYEQYF.

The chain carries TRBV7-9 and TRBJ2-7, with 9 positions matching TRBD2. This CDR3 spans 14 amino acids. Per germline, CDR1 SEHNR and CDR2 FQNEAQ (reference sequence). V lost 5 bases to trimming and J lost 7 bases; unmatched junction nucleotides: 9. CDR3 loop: CASSLGLASGEQYF. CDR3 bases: TGTGCCAGCAGCCTGGGACTAGCTTCGGGTGAGCAGTACTTC.

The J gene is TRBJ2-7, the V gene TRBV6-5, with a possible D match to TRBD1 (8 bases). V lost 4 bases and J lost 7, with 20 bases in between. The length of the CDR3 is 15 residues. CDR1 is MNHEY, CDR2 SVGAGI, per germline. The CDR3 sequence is CASSSRLAGGREQYF. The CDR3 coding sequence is TGTGCCAGCAGTTCCCGACTAGCAGGGGGCCGGGAGCAGTACTTC.

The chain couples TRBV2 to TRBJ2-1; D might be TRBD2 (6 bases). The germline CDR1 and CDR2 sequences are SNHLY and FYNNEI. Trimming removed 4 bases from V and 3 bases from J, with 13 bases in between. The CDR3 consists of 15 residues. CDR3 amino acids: CASSALVAVYNEQFF. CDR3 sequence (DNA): TGTGCCAGCAGTGCGCTGGTAGCGGTCTACAATGAGCAGTTCTTC. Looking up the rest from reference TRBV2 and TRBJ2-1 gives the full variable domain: EPEVTQTPSHQVTQMGQEVILRCVPISNHLYFYWYRQILGQKVEFLVSFYNNEISEKSEIFDDQFSVERPDGSNFTLKIRSTKLEDSAMYFCASSALVAVYNEQFFGPGTRLTVL.

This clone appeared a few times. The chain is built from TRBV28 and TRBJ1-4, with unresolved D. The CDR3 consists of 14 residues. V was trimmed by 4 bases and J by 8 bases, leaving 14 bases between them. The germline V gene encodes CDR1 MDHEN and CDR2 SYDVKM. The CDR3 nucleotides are TGTGCCAGCAGTTCCTTAAGGATGAGGGAAAAACTGTTTTTT. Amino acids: CASSSLRMREKLFF.

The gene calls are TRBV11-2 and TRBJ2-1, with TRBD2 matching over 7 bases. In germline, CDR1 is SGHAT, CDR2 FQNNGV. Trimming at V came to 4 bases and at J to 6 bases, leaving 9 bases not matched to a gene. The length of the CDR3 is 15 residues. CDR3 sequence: CASSWTRFGPNEQFF. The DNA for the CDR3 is TGTGCCAGCAGCTGGACTAGGTTTGGGCCCAATGAGCAGTTCTTC.

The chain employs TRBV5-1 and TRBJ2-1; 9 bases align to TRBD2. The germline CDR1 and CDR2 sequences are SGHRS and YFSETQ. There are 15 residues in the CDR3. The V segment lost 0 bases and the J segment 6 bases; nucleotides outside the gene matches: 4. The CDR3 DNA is TGCGCCAGCAGCTTGGCCTTAGCGGGAGTCAATGAGCAGTTCTTC. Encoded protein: CASSLALAGVNEQFF.

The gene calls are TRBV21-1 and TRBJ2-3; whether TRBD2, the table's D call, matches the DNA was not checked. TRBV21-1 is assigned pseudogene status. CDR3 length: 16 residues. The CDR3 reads CASSNKGLASTDTQYF. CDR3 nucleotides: TGTGCCAGCAGCAACAAGGGACTAGCAAGCACAGATACGCAGTATTTT.